This paragraph covers one T cell receptor beta chain sequence. A Seattle source enrolled patients during active infection and followed them longitudinally. This specimen belongs to a study of blood T cell repertoires in COVID-19. The J segment lost 0 bases and the V segment lost 1 base, leaving 6 bases of the junction unmatched. This CDR3 spans 18 amino acids. Germline assignment: CDR1 SEHNR and CDR2 FQNEAQ (reference sequence). Assay used: immunoSEQ multiplex PCR; TCRdb lists only in-frame clones, some missing. Of 85,000 to 100,000 clones listed, 70% to 90% are singletons. This TCR was recovered from a man aged 50 to 60 with COVID-19, enrolled during active disease. Material: peripheral blood. The chain recombines TRBV7-9 with TRBJ2-7; 13 bases fit TRBD2. Here the CDR3 reads CASSLGLAGGLSSYEQYF. In DNA, the CDR3 is TGTGCCAGCAGCTTAGGACTAGCGGGGGGATTGAGCTCCTACGAGCAGTACTTC.